This T cell receptor beta chain is drawn from a study of T-cell reconstitution after alpha-beta-depleted transplantation in children. TCRbeta library construction was performed incorporating unique molecular identifiers. TCRdb independently ran MiXCR on the PCR reads; one entry per CDR3 protein. There are 250,000 or so distinct CDR3 sequences in the sample; approximately 24% occur only once, and 4% to 5.5% lies in the top ten. Germline loops: CDR1 MGHRA, CDR2 YSYEKL. The CDR3 runs to 15 residues. Trimming removed 2 bases at V and 7 bases at J, with 18 bases between. The specimen comprised PBMCs, mostly from graft donor cells, sampled 360 days after TCRalphabeta/CD19-depleted stem cell transplant. This TCR was recovered from a female patient aged 2-10 years who had a stem cell transplant for congenital amegakaryocytic thrombocytopenia, so the T cells may come from the graft donor. The J gene is TRBJ2-7, the V gene TRBV4-1; D remains ambiguous. CDR3 protein: CASSQFVYSFGEQYF. CDR3 coding DNA: TGCGCCAGCAGCCAATTTGTGTACTCCTTTGGGGAGCAGTACTTC.